This T cell receptor delta chain was recovered during a study of gamma-delta T cells after stem cell transplantation. Germline CDR1 is GEAIGNYY and CDR2 is EKD. V shed 5 bases and J 4 bases; nucleotides not matched to a gene: 18. CDR3 length: 19 amino acids. TCRdb called clones anew from the RT-PCR reads with CATT. The sample consists of over 2,500 delta-chain clones, just under 2% of them appearing once. To note about this clone: The protein held in TCRdb is that of a much larger clone and does not match this DNA's translation at residue 4, likely because of a read error; the protein shown is translated from the DNA.

What was sequenced was gamma-delta T cells. This sequence was found in a human donor. It is not recorded whose cells these are; they may come from a transplant donor. The chain joins TRDV2 to TRDJ1, with 13 bases that match TRDD3. DNA for the CDR3: TGTGCCTGTGGCACGAGCTTCACTGGGGGATACGCGCACTTCGATAAACTCATCTTT. This sequence encodes CACGTSFTGGYAHFDKLIF.